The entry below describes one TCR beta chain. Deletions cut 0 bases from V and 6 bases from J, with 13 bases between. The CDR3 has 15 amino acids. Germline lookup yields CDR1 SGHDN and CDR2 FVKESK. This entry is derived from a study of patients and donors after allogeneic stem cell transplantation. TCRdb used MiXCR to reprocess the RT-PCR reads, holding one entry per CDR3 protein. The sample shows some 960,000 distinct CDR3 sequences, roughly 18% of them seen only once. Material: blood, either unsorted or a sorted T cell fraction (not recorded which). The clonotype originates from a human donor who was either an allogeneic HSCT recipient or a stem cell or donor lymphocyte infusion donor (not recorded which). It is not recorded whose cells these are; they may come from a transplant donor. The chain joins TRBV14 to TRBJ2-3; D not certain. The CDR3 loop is CASSQDRYLGDTQYF. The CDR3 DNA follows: TGTGCCAGCAGCCAAGACCGTTATCTTGGGGATACGCAGTATTTT.